This T cell receptor (beta chain) was sequenced during a study of shared clonotypes between healthy human individuals. Study-wide background: Used for every donor were three CD4 naive, three CD4 memory, two CD8 naive and one CD8 memory plate. Study-level findings and limits: Sharing across four donors was highest in naive CD4 (roughly 5%) and lowest in memory CD8 (roughly 0.4%).

Naive CD8 cells lacked CD45RO and underwent positive selection for CCR7, leaving out terminally differentiated effector memory CD45RA+ cells. The CDR3 consists of 15 residues. V shed 8 bases and J shed 4 bases, with 17 bases lying between them. The germline CDR1 and CDR2 sequences are SNHLY and FYNNEI. Comments on this clone: Its antigen is currently unknown.

Sorted subsets were amplified in replicate PCRs using 200 ng DNA, roughly 30,000 T cell genomes. The protocol was immunoSEQ multiplex PCR, while the TCRdb copy is restricted to in-frame clones and leaves out a portion. The profile shows 500,000 to 700,000 clones, 85% to 95% of them singletons. The rearrangement links TRBV2 to TRBJ1-4; TRBD1 might be the D (6 bases). Sequencing was carried out using naive CD8+ T cells sorted from blood. This sequence was found in a woman younger than 45 in good health. The CDR3 nucleotides read TGTGCCAGCCAATCGATAACAGGGCTTAATGAAAAACTGTTTTTT. Encoded protein: CASQSITGLNEKLFF.